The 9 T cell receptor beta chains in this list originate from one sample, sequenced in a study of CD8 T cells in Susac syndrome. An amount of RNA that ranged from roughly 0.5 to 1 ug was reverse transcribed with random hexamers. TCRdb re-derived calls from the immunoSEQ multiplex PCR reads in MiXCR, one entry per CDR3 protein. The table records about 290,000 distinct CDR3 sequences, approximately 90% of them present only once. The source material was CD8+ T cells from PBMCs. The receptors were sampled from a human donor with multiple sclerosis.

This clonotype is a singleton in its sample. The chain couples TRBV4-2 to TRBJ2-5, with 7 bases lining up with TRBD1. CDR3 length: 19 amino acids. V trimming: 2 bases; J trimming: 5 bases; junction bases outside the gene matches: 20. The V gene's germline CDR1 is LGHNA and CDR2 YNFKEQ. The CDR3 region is CASSQWLRGHFSQGETQYF. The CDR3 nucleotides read TGTGCCAGCAGCCAATGGTTAAGGGGGCATTTTTCCCAAGGGGAGACCCAGTACTTC.

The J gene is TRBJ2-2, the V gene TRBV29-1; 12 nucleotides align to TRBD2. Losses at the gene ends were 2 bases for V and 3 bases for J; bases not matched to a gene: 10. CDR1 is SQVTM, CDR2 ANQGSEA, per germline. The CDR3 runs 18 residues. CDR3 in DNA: TGCAGCGTTGAAATGGCTAGCGGGAGGGGGCTTGACACCGGGGAGCTGTTTTTT. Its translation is CSVEMASGRGLDTGELFF.

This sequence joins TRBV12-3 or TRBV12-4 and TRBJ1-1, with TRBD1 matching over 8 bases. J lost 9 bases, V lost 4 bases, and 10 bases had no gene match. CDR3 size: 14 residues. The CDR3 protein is CASSSSQGARKAFF. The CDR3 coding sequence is TGTGCCAGCAGTTCCTCGCAGGGGGCTAGGAAAGCTTTCTTT.

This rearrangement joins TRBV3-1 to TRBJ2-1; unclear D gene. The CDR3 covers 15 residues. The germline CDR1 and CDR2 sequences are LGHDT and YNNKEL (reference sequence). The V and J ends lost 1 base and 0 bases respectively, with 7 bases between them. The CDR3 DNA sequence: TGTGCCAGCAGCCAAGGAGATAGCTCCTACAATGAGCAGTTCTTC. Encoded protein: CASSQGDSSYNEQFF.

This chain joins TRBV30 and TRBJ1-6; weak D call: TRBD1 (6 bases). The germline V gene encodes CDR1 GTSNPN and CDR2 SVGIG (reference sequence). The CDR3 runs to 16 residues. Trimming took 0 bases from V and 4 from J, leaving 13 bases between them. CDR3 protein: CAWSVDRPAYNSPLHF. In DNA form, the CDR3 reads TGTGCCTGGAGTGTTGACAGGCCAGCTTATAATTCACCCCTCCACTTT.

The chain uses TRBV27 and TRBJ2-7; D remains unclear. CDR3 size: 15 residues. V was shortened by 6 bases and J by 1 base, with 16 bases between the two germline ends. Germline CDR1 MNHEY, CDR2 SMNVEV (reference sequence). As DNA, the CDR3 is TGTGCCAGCAGAGACGGAGCGCTTCCATCCTACGAGCAGTACTTC. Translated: CASRDGALPSYEQYF.

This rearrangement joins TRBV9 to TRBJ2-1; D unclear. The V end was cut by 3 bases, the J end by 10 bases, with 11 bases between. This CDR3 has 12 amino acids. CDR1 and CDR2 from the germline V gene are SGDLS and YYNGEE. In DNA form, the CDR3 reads TGTGCCAGCAGCGCCTACGAGCTGGAGCAGTTCTTC. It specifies CASSAYELEQFF.

CDR3: CSARERQGGYGYTF. CDR3 nucleotides: TGCAGTGCTAGAGAAAGACAGGGAGGGTATGGCTACACCTTC. The chain joins TRBV20-1 to TRBJ1-2; 7 nucleotides agree with TRBD1. V was pared by 0 bases and J by 5 bases, with 6 bases of the junction left unmatched. CDR1 and CDR2 (germline): DFQATT, SNEGSKA (reference sequence). The CDR3 consists of 14 residues.

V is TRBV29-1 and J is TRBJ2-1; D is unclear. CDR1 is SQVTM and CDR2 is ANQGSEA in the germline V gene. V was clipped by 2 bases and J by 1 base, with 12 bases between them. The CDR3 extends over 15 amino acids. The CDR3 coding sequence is TGCAGCGTTGAAAACCGGGTGGGGTCCTACAATGAGCAGTTCTTC. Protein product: CSVENRVGSYNEQFF.